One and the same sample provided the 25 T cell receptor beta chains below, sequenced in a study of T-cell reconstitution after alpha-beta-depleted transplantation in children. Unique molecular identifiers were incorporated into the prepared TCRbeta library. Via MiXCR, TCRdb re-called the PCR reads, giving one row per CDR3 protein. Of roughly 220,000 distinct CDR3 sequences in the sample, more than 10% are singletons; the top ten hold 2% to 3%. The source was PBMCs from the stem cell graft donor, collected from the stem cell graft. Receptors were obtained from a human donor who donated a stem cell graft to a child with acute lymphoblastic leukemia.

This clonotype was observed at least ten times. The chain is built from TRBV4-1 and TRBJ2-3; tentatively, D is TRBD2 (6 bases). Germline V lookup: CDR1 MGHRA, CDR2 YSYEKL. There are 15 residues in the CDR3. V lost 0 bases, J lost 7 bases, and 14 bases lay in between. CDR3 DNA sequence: TGCGCCAGCAGCCAAGAGGCGGAGGGGAGGTATACGCAGTATTTT. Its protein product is CASSQEAEGRYTQYF.

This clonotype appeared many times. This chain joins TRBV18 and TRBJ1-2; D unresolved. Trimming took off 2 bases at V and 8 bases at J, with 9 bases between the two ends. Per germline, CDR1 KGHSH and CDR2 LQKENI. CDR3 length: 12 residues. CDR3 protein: CASSPYKDGYTF. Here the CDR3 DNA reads TGTGCCAGCTCACCATATAAAGACGGCTACACCTTC. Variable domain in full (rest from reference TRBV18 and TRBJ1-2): NAGVMQNPRHLVRRRGQEARLRCSPMKGHSHVYWYRQLPEEGLKFMVYLQKENIIDESGMPKERFSAEFPKEGPSILRIQQVVRGDSAAYFCASSPYKDGYTFGSGTRLTVV.

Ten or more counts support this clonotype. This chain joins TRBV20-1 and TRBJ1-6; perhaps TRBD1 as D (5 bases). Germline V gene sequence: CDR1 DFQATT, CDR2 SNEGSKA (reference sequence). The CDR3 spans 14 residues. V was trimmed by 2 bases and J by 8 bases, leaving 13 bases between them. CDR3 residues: CSARNSGSDSPLHF. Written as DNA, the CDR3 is TGCAGTGCTAGAAATTCAGGGTCGGATTCACCCCTCCACTTT.

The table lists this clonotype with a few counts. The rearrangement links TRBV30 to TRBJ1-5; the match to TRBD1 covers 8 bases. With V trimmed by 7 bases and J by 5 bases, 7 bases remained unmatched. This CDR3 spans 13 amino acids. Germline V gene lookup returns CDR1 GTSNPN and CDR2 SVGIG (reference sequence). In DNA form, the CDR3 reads TGTGCCTTTAGACAGGGGTTGGATCAGCCCCAGCATTTT. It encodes CAFRQGLDQPQHF.

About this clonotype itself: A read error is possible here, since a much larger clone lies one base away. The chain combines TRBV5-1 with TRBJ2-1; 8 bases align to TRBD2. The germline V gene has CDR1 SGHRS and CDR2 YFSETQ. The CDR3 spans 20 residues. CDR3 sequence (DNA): TGCGCCACCAGCTCGCAAGTCGGGGCTAGCGGGCGGAGCTCCTACAATGAGCAGTTCTTC. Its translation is CATSSQVGASGRSSYNEQFF.

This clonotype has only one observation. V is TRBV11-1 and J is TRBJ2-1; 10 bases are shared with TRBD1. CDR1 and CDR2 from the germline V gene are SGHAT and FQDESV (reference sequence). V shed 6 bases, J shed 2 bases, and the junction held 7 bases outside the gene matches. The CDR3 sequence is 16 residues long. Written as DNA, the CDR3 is TGTGCCAGCAGTCTGAGACAGGGGGCGACCTACAATGAGCAGTTCTTC. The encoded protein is CASSLRQGATYNEQFF.

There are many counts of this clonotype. The CDR3: CASSRAATNEKLFF. DNA of the CDR3: TGTGCCAGCAGCCGGGCGGCAACTAATGAAAAACTGTTTTTT. The chain employs TRBV5-5 and TRBJ1-4; no firm D call. The CDR3 is made up of 14 amino acids. From germline, CDR1 is SGHKS and CDR2 YYEKEE (reference sequence). The V end lost 4 bases, the J end lost 0 bases, and 7 bases lay between the germline ends.

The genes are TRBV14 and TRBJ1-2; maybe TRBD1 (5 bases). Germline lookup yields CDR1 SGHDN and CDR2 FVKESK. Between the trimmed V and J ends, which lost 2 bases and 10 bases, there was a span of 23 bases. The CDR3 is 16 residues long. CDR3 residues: CASSQRGQGPRVDYTF. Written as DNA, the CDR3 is TGTGCCAGCAGCCAAAGAGGGCAGGGACCTCGAGTAGACTACACCTTC.

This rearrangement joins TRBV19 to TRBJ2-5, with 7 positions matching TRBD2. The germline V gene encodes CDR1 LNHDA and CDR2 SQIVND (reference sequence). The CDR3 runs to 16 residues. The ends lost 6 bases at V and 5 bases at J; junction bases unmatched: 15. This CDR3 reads CASSTPRLAPGETQYF. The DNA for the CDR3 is TGTGCCAGTAGCACTCCCCGACTAGCACCAGGGGAGACCCAGTACTTC.

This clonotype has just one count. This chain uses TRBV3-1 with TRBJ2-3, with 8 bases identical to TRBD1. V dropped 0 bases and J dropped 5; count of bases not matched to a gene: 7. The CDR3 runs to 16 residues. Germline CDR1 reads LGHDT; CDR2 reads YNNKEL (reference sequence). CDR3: CASSQDLDRVIDTQYF. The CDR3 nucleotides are TGTGCCAGCAGCCAAGATCTGGACAGGGTGATAGATACGCAGTATTTT.

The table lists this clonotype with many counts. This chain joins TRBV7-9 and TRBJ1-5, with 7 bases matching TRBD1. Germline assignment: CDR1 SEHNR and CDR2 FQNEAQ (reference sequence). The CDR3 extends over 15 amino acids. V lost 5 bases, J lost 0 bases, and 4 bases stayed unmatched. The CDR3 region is CASSPGTVSNQPQHF. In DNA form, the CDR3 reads TGTGCCAGCAGCCCTGGGACAGTTAGCAATCAGCCCCAGCATTTT. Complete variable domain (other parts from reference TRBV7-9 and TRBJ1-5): DTGVSQNPRHKITKRGQNVTFRCDPISEHNRLYWYRQTLGQGPEFLTYFQNEAQLEKSRLLSDRFSAERPKGSFSTLEIQRTEQGDSAMYLCASSPGTVSNQPQHFGDGTRLSIL.

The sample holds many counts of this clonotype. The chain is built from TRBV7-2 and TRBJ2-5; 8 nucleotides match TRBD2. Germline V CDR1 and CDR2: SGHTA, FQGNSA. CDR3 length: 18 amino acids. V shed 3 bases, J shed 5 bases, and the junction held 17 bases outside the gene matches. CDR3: CASSLRIGRVVSGETQYF. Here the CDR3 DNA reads TGTGCCAGCAGCTTGCGCATCGGGAGGGTTGTATCCGGGGAGACCCAGTACTTC. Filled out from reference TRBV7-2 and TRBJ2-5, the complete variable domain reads GAGVSQSPSNKVTEKGKDVELRCDPISGHTALYWYRQSLGQGLEFLIYFQGNSAPDKSGLPSDRFSAERTGGSVSTLTIQRTQQEDSAVYLCASSLRIGRVVSGETQYFGPGTRLLVL.

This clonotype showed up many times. CDR3 loop: CSARKLAGSAGETQYF. The CDR3 DNA is TGCAGTGCTCGTAAACTAGCGGGGTCTGCGGGAGAGACCCAGTACTTC. The chain is built from TRBV20-1 and TRBJ2-5, with TRBD2 matching 10 bases. CDR3 length equals 16 residues. Germline trimming cut 5 bases from V and 4 bases from J; bases unmatched to any gene: 13. Germline CDR1 reads DFQATT; CDR2 reads SNEGSKA (reference sequence).

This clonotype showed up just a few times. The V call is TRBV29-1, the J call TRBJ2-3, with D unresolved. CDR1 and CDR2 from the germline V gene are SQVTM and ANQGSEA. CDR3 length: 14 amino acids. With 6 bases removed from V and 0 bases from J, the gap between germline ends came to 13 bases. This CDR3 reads CSVDDQWSTDTQYF. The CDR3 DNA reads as TGCAGCGTCGACGACCAGTGGAGCACAGATACGCAGTATTTT.

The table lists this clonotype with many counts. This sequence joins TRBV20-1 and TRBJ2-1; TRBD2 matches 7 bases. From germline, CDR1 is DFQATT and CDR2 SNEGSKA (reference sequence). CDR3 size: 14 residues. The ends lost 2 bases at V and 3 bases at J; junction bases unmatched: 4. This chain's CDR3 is CSARPRTSYNEQFF. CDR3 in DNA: TGCAGTGCTAGACCTAGGACTAGCTACAATGAGCAGTTCTTC.

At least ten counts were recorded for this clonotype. This CDR3 is CASSDSGDTGELFF. CDR3 DNA: TGTGCCAGCAGTGACTCTGGGGACACCGGGGAGCTGTTTTTT. V is TRBV6-4 and J is TRBJ2-2; D gene uncertain. Trimming left V 0 bases short and J 3 bases short, with 5 bases between. The germline gives CDR1 MRHNA, CDR2 SNTAGT. This CDR3 has 14 amino acids.

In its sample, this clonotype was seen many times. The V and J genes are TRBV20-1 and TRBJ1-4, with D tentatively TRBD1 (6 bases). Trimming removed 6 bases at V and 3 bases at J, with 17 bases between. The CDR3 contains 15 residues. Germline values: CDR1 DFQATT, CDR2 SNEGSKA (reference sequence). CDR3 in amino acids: CSAPGWGQANEKLFF. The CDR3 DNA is TGCAGTGCCCCCGGTTGGGGGCAAGCTAATGAAAAACTGTTTTTT.

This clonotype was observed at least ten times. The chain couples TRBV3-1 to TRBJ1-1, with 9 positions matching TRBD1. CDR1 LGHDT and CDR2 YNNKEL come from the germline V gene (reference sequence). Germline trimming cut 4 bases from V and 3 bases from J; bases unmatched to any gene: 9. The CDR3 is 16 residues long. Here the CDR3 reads CASSPGTGNKYTEAFF. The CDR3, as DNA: TGTGCCAGCAGCCCAGGGACAGGGAATAAGTACACTGAAGCTTTCTTT.

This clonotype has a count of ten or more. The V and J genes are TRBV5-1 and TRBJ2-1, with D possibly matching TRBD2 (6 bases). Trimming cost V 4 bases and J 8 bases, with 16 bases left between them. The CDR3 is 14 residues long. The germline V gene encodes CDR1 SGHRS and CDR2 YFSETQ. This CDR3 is CASSQSGPGYEQFF. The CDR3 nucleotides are TGCGCCAGCAGCCAAAGCGGGCCGGGTTATGAGCAGTTCTTC.

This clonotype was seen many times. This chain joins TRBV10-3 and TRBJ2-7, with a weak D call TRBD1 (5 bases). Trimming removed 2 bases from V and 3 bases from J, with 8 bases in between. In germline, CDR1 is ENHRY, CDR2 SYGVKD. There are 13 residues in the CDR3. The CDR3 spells CAISEAQGYEQYF. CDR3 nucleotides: TGTGCCATCAGTGAGGCCCAGGGCTACGAGCAGTACTTC.

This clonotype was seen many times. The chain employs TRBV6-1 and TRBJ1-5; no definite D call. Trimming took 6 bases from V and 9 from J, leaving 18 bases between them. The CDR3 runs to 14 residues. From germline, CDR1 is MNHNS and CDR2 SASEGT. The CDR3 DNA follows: TGTGCCAGCAGATTGACGGTCTCCGGGTGGCCCCAGCATTTT. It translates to CASRLTVSGWPQHF.

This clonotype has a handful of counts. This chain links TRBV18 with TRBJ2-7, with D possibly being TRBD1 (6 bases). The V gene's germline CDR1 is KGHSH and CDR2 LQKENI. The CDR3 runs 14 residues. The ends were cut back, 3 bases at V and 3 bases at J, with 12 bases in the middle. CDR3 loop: CASSPSDSYYEQYF. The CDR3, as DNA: TGTGCCAGCTCACCCTCGGACAGCTACTACGAGCAGTACTTC.

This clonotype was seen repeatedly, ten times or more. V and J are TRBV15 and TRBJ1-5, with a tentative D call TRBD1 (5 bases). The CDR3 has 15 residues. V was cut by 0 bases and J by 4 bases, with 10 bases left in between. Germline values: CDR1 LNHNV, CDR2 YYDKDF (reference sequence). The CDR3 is CATSRDGTRNQPQHF. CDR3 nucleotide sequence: TGTGCCACCAGCAGAGATGGGACGCGGAATCAGCCCCAGCATTTT.

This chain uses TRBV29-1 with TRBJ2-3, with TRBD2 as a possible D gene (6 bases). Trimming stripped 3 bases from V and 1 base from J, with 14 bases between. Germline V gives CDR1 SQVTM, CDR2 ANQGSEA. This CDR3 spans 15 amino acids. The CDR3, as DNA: TGCAGCGTTGATTCGTCCGGGAGCGGCACAGATACGCAGTATTTT. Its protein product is CSVDSSGSGTDTQYF.

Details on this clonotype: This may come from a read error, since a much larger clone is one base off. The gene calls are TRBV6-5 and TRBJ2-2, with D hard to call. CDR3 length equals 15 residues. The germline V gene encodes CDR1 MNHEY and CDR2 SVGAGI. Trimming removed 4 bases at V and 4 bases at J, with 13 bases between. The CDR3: CASSSLTESTGELFF. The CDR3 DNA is TGTGCCAGCAGTTCCCTCACAGAGAGCACCGGGGAGCTGTTTTTT.